This TCR beta chain was identified in a study of T-cell reconstitution after alpha-beta-depleted transplantation in children. Study-level points and caveats: At the one-year point after transplant, T-cell counts and TCRbeta diversity were found to come mostly from T cells that had been newly produced. About two months after transplant, alpha-beta T cells reportedly came from several hundred expanded graft clones. It was surviving recipient T cells and thymic progenitors that gave some patients high TCRbeta diversity at day 60.

CDR1 is ENHRY, CDR2 SYGVKD, per germline. This CDR3 is 13 amino acids long. With V trimmed by 6 bases and J by 9 bases, 7 bases remained unmatched. Unique molecular identifiers were incorporated when the TCRbeta library was constructed. TCRdb itself ran the PCR reads through MiXCR, one entry per CDR3 protein. The top ten hold 30% to 40% of the sample, which has approximately 500,000 distinct CDR3 sequences, roughly 27% seen once. On this clonotype: What it binds is not known.

The sequenced sample was PBMCs, obtained before TCRalphabeta/CD19-depleted stem cell transplant. The chain employs TRBV10-3 and TRBJ2-1; TRBD1 agrees at 8 bases. The sequence was obtained from a boy under two years old with Wiskott-Aldrich syndrome, due to receive a stem cell transplant. For the CDR3, the DNA is TGTGCCATCAGGGAGACAGGGGACCGTGAGCAGTTCTTC. As protein: CAIRETGDREQFF.